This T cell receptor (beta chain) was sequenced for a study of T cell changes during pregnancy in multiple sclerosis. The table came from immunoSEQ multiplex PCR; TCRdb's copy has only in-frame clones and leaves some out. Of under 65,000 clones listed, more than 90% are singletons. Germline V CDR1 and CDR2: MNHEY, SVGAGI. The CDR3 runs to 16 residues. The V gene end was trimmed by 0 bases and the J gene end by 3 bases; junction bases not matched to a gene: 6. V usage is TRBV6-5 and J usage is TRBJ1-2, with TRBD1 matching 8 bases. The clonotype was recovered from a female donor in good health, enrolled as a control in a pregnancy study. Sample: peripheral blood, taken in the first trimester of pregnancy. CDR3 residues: CASSYSIAGGHYGYTF. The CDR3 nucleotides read TGTGCCAGCAGTTACTCGATAGCAGGGGGCCACTATGGCTACACCTTC.